Detailed here is one TCR beta chain. Its recognized antigen is unknown. No clone much larger than this one lies a single base away; base qualities are absent. Other DNA sequences of this sample code for an identical CDR3. TCRbeta CDR3 regions were amplified from genomic DNA using the immunoSEQ Assay, a bias-controlled multiplex PCR. From the authors' description of their analysis: Within the assay, amplification of reference gene primers was used to estimate how many nucleated cells each sample contained. To quantify the absolute abundance of each unique TCRbeta CDR3 rearrangement, sequence reads were collapsed and filtered. Productive Simpson clonality was computed per sample as the square root of Simpson's diversity index over productive rearrangements. As stored in TCRdb, this immuneACCESS dataset retains in-frame rearrangements with V and J assigned. A fraction of the clones does not appear; measured against another copy, unresolved V genes explain less than half of the discrepancy, and the remainder lacks a known reason. V and J calls and clone size follow that table, whereas D and trimming were derived from the DNA. This sample gives hundreds of thousands of clones in total; around 80% of them show up just once. The ten largest clones represent 5% of the sample.

In the prospective study, participants were 18 to 89 years old, resided in 24 geographic areas of the United States, and were enrolled through a virtual design. Cohort assignment in the prospective study relied on participant-reported clinical history from a screening survey and a study questionnaire. A participant counted as exposed if, within 2 weeks of entering the study, that participant had been in contact with someone who had a PCR-confirmed or clinician-diagnosed COVID-19 case. In the prospective study, mobile phlebotomists collected whole blood, serum and a nasopharyngeal or oropharyngeal swab from each participant. Over an approximately 2-month period, participants in the prospective study had the option of providing additional blood draws and questionnaires. Blood samples from the prospective study were shipped frozen or at room temperature prior to DNA extraction. The sample is drawn from a study of blood T cell repertoires in COVID-19 (TCRdb year 2020). Regarding the complete study: Collaborator samples came from the United States, Italy and Spain and covered acute and convalescent phases of COVID-19. The material from the prospective study consisted of cDNA or gDNA derived from T cells, B-cell-depleted T cells, or PBMCs. The dataset comprised deeply sampled blood TCRbeta repertoires from subjects exposed to, actively infected with, or recovered from COVID-19. A freely available public database, intended as a resource for researchers studying the immune response to SARS-CoV-2, is where the repertoires were released. The samples were drawn from the first 160 participants of the ongoing ImmuneRACE study and from 1,254 subjects provided by 6 global collaborators. Nearly every sample came with metadata listing a de-identified subject ID, COVID-19 status, age in years and sex. Where available, HLA class I and class II types were obtained from metadata supplied by the sample provider rather than from assay-based typing.

General study outcomes and caveats: Clinical and demographic metadata were provided uncurated, with the amount varying by source and participant.

From the cysteine through the phenylalanine, the CDR3 covers 14 amino acids. Just CDR3 DNA is preserved here, 42 bases in frame from base 1. CDR1 and CDR2 (LNHDA, SQIVND) derive from the germline V gene (reference sequence). Trimming leaves V shorter by 3 bases and J shorter by 2 bases, with the junction holding 1 base beyond the gene matches. The chain uses TRBV19 and TRBJ1-2, and 9 junction bases match TRBD1. The sequencing sample was made of PBMCs or T cells enriched from blood (not recorded which). The receptor was isolated from a man aged 35 to 55 who had been exposed to COVID-19. CDR3 loop: CASSIDRGNYGYTF. In nucleotides, the sequence is TGTGCCAGTAGTATTGACAGGGGGAACTATGGCTACACCTTC. Reference TRBV19 and TRBJ1-2 genes cover what lies past the CDR3, so the full variable domain is DGGITQSPKYLFRKEGQNVTLSCEQNLNHDAMYWYRQDPGQGLRLIYYSQIVNDFQKGDIAEGYSVSREKKESFPLTVTSAQKNPTAFYLCASSIDRGNYGYTFGSGTRLTVV.